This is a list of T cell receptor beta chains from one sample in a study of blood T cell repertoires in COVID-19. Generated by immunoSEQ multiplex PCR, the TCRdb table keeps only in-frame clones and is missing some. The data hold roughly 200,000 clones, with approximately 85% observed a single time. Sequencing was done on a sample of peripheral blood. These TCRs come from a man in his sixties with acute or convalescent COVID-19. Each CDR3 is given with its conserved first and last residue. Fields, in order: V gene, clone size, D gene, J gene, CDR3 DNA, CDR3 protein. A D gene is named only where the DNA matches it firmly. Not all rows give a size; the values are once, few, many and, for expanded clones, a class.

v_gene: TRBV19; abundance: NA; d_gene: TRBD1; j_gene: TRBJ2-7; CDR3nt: TGTGCCAGTAGTATCGGACAGGGGAGCTCCTACGAGCAGTACTTC; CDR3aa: CASSIGQGSSYEQYF
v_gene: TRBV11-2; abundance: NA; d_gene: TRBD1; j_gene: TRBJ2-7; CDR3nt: TGTGCCAGCAGCGACAGGGACCACGAGCAGTACTTC; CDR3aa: CASSDRDHEQYF
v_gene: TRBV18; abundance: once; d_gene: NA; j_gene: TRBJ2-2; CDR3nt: TGTGCCAGCTCACCCCGGACAGTGAACACCGGGGAGCTGTTTTTT; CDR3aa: CASSPRTVNTGELFF
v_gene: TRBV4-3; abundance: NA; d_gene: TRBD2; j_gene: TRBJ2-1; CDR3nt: TGCGCCAGCAGCCAAGATCGGACTAGCGGGAAATGGAATGAGCAGTTCTTC; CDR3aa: CASSQDRTSGKWNEQFF
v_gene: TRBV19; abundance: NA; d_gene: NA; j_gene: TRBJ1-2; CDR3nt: TGTGCCAGTAGCGTGGACAGTTCCTATGGCTACACCTTC; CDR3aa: CASSVDSSYGYTF
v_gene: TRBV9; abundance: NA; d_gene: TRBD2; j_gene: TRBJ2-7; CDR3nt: TGTGCCAGCAGCGTAGCTTTCGGGGGACTAGAAGGCGAGCAGTACTTC; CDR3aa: CASSVAFGGLEGEQYF
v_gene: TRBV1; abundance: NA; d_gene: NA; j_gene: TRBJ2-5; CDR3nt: TGCACCAGCAGCCAAGATCAAGTGGCGAAGGGGCAAACCCAGTACTTC; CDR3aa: CTSSQDQVAKGQTQYF
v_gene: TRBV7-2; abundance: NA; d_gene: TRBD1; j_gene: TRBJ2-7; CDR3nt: TGTGCCAGCAGCTACGGGACAGGCTTCTACGAGCAGTACTTC; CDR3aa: CASSYGTGFYEQYF
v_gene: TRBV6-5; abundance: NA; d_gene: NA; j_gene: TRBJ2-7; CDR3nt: TGTGCCAGCAGTCCCGAGGGGGGGCGCACCTACGAGCAGTACTTC; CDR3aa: CASSPEGGRTYEQYF
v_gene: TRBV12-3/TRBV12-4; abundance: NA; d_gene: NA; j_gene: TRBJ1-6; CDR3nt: TGTGCCAGCAGTTTACAGGGTAGCTCACCCCTCCACTTT; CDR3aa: CASSLQGSSPLHF
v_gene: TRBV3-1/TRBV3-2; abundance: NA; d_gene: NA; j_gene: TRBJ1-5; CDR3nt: TGTGCCAGCAGCCAAGGTTGGGGAGGCGGCAATCAGCCCCAGCATTTT; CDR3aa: CASSQGWGGGNQPQHF